This TCR beta chain stems from a study of T-cell reconstitution after alpha-beta-depleted transplantation in children. With 4 bases removed from V and 0 bases from J, the gap between germline ends came to 14 bases. The length of the CDR3 is 15 residues. CDR1 is GTSNPN, CDR2 SVGIG, per germline (reference sequence). This clonotype has a handful of counts. Preparing the TCRbeta library involved the use of unique molecular identifiers. TCRdb analysed the PCR reads with MiXCR anew, one entry per CDR3 protein. Among some 490,000 distinct CDR3 sequences listed, approximately 12% were seen once. The J gene is TRBJ2-3, the V gene TRBV30, with D perhaps TRBD1 or TRBD2 (5 bases each). This specimen consisted of PBMCs from the stem cell graft donor, obtained from the stem cell graft. This TCR derives from a human donor who donated a stem cell graft to a child with combined immunodeficiency. The CDR3 protein is CAWNGGSSSTDTQYF. The CDR3 nucleotides are TGTGCCTGGAATGGGGGTTCCTCTAGCACAGATACGCAGTATTTT. Using reference TRBV30 and TRBJ2-3 for the parts outside the CDR3, the full variable domain is SQTIHQWPATLVQPVGSPLSLECTVEGTSNPNLYWYRQAAGRGLQLLFYSVGIGQISSEVPQNLSASRPQDRQFILSSKKLLLSDSGFYLCAWNGGSSSTDTQYFGPGTRLTVL.